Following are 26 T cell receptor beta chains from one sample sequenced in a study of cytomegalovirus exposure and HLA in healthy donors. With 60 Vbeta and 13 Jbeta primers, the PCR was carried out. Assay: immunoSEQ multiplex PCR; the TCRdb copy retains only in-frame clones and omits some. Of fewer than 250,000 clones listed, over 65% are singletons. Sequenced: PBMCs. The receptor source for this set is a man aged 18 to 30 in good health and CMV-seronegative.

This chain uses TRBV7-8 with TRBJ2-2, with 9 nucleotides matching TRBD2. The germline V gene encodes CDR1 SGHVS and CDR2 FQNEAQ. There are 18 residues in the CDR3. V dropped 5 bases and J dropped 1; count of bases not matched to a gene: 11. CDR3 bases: TGTGCCAGCAGCACACGGGGGCTAGCGGGGATGAACACCGGGGAGCTGTTTTTT. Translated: CASSTRGLAGMNTGELFF. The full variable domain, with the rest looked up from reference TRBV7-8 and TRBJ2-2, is GAGVSQSPRYKVAKRGQDVALRCDPISGHVSLFWYQQALGQGPEFLTYFQNEAQLDKSGLPSDRFFAERPEGSVSTLKIQRTQQEDSAVYLCASSTRGLAGMNTGELFFGEGSRLTVL.

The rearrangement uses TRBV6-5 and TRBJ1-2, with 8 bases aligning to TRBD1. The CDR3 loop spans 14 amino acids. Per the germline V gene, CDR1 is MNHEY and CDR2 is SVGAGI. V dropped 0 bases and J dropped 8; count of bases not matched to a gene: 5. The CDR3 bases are TGTGCCAGCAGTTACTCTCAGGGGGCTCGCGGCTACACCTTC. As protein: CASSYSQGARGYTF.

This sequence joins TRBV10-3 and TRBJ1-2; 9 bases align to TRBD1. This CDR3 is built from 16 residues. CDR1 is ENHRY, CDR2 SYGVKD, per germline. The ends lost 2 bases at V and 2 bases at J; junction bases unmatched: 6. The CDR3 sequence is CAISELRQGVNYGYTF. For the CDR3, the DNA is TGTGCCATCAGTGAGCTAAGACAGGGGGTAAACTATGGCTACACCTTC.

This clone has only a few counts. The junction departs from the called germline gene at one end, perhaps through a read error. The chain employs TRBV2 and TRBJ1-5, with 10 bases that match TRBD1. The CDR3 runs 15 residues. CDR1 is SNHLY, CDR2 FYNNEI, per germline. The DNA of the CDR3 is TGTGCCAGCCAACGGGACAGGGGTAGCTATCAGCCCCAGCATTTT. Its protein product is CASQRDRGSYQPQHF.

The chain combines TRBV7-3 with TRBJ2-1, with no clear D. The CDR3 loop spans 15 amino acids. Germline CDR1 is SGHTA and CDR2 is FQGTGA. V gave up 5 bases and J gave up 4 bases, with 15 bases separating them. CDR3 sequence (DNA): TGTGCCAGCAGCCTCCGATTTACTTCATACAATGAGCAGTTCTTC. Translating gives CASSLRFTSYNEQFF.

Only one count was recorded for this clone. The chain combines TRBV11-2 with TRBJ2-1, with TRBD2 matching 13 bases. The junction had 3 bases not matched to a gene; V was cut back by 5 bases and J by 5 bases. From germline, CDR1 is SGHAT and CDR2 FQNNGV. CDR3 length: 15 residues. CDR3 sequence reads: CASSTLAGGHNEQFF. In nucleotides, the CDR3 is TGTGCCAGCAGCACACTAGCGGGAGGGCACAATGAGCAGTTCTTC.

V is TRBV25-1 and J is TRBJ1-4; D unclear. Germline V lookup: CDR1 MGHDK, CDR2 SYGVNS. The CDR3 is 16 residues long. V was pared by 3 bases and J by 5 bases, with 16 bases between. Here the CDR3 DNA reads TGTGCCAGCAGTGACACCTCCGGAGACGGGAATGAAAAACTGTTTTTT. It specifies CASSDTSGDGNEKLFF.

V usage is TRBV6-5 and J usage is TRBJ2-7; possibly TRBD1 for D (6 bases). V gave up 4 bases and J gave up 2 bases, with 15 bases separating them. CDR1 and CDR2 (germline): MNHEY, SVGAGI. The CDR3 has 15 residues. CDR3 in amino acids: CASSLTGTSTYEQYF. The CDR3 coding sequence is TGTGCCAGCAGTTTGACCGGGACATCTACCTACGAGCAGTACTTC.

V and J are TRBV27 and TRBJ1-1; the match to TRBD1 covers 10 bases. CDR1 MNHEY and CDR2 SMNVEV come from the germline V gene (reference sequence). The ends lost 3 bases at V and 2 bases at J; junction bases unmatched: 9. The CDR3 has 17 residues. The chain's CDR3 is CASSFFGQGVGNTEAFF. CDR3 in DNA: TGTGCCAGCAGTTTCTTCGGACAGGGGGTAGGAAACACTGAAGCTTTCTTT.

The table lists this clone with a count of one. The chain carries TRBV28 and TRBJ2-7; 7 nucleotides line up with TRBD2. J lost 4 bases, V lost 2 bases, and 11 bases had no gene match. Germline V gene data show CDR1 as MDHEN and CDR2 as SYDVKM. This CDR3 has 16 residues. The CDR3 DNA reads TGTGCCAGCAGTTTAGGTGGTGGGAACGGGGGGTACGAGCAGTACTTC. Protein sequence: CASSLGGGNGGYEQYF.

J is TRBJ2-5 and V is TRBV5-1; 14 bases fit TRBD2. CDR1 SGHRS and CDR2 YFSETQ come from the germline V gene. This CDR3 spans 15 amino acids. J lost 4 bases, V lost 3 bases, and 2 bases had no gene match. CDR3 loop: CASSSGTSGGETQYF. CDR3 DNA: TGCGCCAGCAGCTCCGGGACTAGCGGGGGAGAGACCCAGTACTTC.

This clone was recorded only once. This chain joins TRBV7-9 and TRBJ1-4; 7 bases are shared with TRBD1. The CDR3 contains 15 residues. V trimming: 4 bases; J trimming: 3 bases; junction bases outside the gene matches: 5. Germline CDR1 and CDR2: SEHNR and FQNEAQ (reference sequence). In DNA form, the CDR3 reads TGTGCCAGCAGCTCCCGACAGGGACCTAATGAAAAACTGTTTTTT. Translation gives CASSSRQGPNEKLFF.

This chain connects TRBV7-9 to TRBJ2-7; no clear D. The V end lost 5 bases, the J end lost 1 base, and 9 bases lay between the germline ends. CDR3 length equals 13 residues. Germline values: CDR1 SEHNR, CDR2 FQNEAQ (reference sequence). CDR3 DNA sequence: TGTGCCAGCAGCCCACTATGGTCCTACGAGCAGTACTTC. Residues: CASSPLWSYEQYF.

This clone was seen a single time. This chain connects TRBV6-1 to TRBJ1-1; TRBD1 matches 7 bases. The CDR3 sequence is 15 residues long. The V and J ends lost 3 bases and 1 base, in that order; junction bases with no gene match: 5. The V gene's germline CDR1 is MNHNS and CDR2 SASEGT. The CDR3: CASSEADRANTEAFF. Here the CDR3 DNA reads TGTGCCAGCAGTGAGGCTGACAGGGCGAACACTGAAGCTTTCTTT.

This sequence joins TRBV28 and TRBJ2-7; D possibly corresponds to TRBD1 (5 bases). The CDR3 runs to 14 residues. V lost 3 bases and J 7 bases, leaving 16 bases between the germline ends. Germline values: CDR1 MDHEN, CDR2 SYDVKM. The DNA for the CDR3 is TGTGCCAGCAGTTTTTACAGGCGTGTAGTAGAGCAGTACTTC. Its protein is CASSFYRRVVEQYF.

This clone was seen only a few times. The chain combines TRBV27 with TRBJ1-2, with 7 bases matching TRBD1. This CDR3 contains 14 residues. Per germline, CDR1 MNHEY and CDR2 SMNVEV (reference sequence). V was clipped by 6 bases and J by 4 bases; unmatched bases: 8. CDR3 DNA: TGTGCCAGCAGCCCAGGGGGAGCTATCTATGGCTACACCTTC. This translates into CASSPGGAIYGYTF.

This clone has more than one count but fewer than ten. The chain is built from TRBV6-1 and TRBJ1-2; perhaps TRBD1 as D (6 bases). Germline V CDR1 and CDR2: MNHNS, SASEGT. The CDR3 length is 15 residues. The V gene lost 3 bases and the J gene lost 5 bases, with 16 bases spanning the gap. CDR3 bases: TGTGCCAGCAGTGAGTACCGATGGACAGAGTATGGCTACACCTTC. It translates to CASSEYRWTEYGYTF.

Written as DNA, the CDR3 is TGTGCCAGCAGCCCCCGACAGGGGTTTCGCTATGGCTACACCTTC. As protein: CASSPRQGFRYGYTF. This chain links TRBV13 with TRBJ1-2, with 8 positions matching TRBD1. The junction had 9 bases not matched to a gene; V was cut back by 5 bases and J by 4 bases. Per the germline V gene, CDR1 is PRHDT and CDR2 is FYEKMQ (reference sequence). The CDR3 runs to 15 residues. Looking up the rest from reference TRBV13 and TRBJ1-2 gives the full variable domain: AAGVIQSPRHLIKEKRETATLKCYPIPRHDTVYWYQQGPGQDPQFLISFYEKMQSDKGSIPDRFSAQQFSDYHSELNMSSLELGDSALYFCASSPRQGFRYGYTFGSGTRLTVV.

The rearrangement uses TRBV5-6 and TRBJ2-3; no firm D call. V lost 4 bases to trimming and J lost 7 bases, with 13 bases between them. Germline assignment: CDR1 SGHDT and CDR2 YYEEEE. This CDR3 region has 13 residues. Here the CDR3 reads CASSPPSQNTQYF. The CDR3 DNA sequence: TGTGCCAGCAGCCCCCCAAGTCAGAATACGCAGTATTTT.

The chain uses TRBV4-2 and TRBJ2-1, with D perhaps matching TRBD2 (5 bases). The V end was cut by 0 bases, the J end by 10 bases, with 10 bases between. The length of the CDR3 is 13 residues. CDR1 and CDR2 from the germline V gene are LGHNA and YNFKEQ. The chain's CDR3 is CASSQDRTLEQFF. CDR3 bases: TGTGCCAGCAGCCAAGATAGGACTCTGGAGCAGTTCTTC.

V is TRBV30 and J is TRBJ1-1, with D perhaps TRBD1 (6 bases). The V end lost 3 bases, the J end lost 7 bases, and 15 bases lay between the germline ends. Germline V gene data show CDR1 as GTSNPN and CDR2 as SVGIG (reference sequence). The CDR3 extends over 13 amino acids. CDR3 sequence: CAWRRGASGEAFF. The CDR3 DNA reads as TGTGCCTGGAGGCGGGGGGCGAGCGGTGAAGCTTTCTTT.

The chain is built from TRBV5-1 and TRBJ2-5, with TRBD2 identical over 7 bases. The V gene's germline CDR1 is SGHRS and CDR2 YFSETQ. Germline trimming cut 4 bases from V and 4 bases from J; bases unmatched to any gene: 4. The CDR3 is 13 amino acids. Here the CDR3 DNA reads TGCGCCAGCAGCCCGACGGGGGGAGAGACCCAGTACTTC. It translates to CASSPTGGETQYF.

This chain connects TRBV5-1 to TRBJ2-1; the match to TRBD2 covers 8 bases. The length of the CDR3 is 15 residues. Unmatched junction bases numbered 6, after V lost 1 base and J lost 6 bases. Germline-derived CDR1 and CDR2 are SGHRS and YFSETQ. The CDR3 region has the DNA TGCGCCAGCAGCTTGTCCGGGGGGGCGAGCAATGAGCAGTTCTTC. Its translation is CASSLSGGASNEQFF.

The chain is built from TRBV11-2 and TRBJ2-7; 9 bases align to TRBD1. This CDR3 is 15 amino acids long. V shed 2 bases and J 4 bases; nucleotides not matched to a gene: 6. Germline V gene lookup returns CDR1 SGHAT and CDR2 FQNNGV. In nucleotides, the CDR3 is TGTGCCAGCAGCTTATCTACAGGGGGCCAATACGAGCAGTACTTC. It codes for CASSLSTGGQYEQYF.

CDR3 loop: CASSQGPYNEQFF. CDR3 bases: TGTGCCAGCAGTCAGGGCCCCTACAATGAGCAGTTCTTC. The chain couples TRBV28 to TRBJ2-1, with a tentative D call TRBD1 (5 bases). This CDR3 has 13 residues. The V gene's germline CDR1 is MDHEN and CDR2 SYDVKM. V lost 5 bases and J 2 bases, leaving 7 bases between the germline ends.

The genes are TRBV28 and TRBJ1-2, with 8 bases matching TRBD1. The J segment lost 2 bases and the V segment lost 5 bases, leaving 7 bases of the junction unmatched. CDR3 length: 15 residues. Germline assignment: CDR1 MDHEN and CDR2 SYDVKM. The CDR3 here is CASSPFGQGNYGYTF. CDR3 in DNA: TGTGCCAGCAGTCCATTCGGACAGGGCAACTATGGCTACACCTTC.